A single sample gave rise to the 14 T cell receptor beta chains below, sequenced in a study of T cell responses to AZD1222 COVID-19 vaccine. Assay used: immunoSEQ multiplex PCR; TCRdb lists only in-frame clones, some missing. Here the sample spans about 140,000 clones, 80% to 95% being singletons. The sample was peripheral blood, taken 28 days after the second AZD1222 dose. The receptors stem from an adult who received the AZD1222 COVID-19 vaccine.

To note about this clone: Germline and junction disagree at one end, which may indicate a read error. The gene calls are TRBV7-7 and TRBJ1-2, with 11 bases matching TRBD1. This CDR3 comprises 16 residues. Germline assignment: CDR1 SSHAT and CDR2 FNYEAQ (reference sequence). CDR3 residues: CASSLIGTGGNYGYTF. In nucleotides, the CDR3 is TGTGCTAGCAGCTTAATTGGGACAGGGGGTAACTATGGCTACACCTTC.

The J gene is TRBJ1-1, the V gene TRBV18, with no clear D. The germline gives CDR1 KGHSH, CDR2 LQKENI. The CDR3 length is 13 residues. V lost 0 bases and J 7 bases, leaving 9 bases between the germline ends. The CDR3 reads CASSPPAASEAFF. CDR3 DNA: TGTGCCAGCTCACCACCTGCTGCGAGTGAAGCTTTCTTT.

The chain is built from TRBV28 and TRBJ1-5, with D unclear. This CDR3 spans 13 amino acids. V lost 3 bases and J lost 5, with 8 bases in between. Looked up from germline, CDR1 is MDHEN and CDR2 is SYDVKM. The CDR3 DNA sequence: TGTGCCAGCAGTTTTGTCCTAGATCAGCCCCAGCATTTT. This codes for CASSFVLDQPQHF.

This rearrangement joins TRBV2 to TRBJ2-1, with 12 bases aligning to TRBD2. The CDR3 contains 18 residues. J was trimmed by 8 bases and V by 6 bases; bases with no gene match: 17. Per germline, CDR1 SNHLY and CDR2 FYNNEI. The CDR3 nucleotides are TGTGCCAGCAGCTCGGAGAGGGGAGGACTAGCGGGATGGTATGAGCAGTTCTTC. It encodes CASSSERGGLAGWYEQFF.

The J gene is TRBJ1-4, the V gene TRBV5-5; 8 bases fit TRBD1. Germline lookup yields CDR1 SGHKS and CDR2 YYEKEE (reference sequence). Germline trimming cut 3 bases from V and 6 bases from J; bases unmatched to any gene: 7. There are 15 residues in the CDR3. CDR3 region: CASSSLGTGDEKLFF. DNA for the CDR3: TGTGCCAGCAGCTCGCTCGGGACAGGAGATGAAAAACTGTTTTTT. The full variable domain, with the rest looked up from reference TRBV5-5 and TRBJ1-4, is DAGVTQSPTHLIKTRGQQVTLRCSPISGHKSVSWYQQVLGQGPQFIFQYYEKEERGRGNFPDRFSARQFPNYSSELNVNALLLGDSALYLCASSSLGTGDEKLFFGSGTQLSVL.

The chain carries TRBV19 and TRBJ1-1; 7 positions match TRBD1. The CDR3 loop spans 13 amino acids. In germline, CDR1 is LNHDA, CDR2 SQIVND (reference sequence). V dropped 9 bases and J dropped 4; count of bases not matched to a gene: 8. This chain's CDR3 is CASQTGLATEAFF. As DNA, the CDR3 is TGTGCCAGCCAGACAGGGTTAGCCACTGAAGCTTTCTTT.

The V gene is TRBV5-5, the J gene TRBJ2-6; no definite D call. The V gene lost 0 bases and the J gene lost 0 bases, with 13 bases spanning the gap. The CDR3 runs to 18 residues. CDR1 and CDR2 from the germline V gene are SGHKS and YYEKEE (reference sequence). The CDR3 nucleotides are TGTGCCAGCAGCTTGGCGTCTTCTCTCCTCTCTGGGGCCAACGTCCTGACTTTC. This translates into CASSLASSLLSGANVLTF.

V is TRBV6-5 and J is TRBJ2-7; D is possibly TRBD2 (5 bases). This CDR3 region has 13 residues. Germline V gene lookup returns CDR1 MNHEY and CDR2 SVGAGI. Trimming removed 6 bases from V and 3 bases from J, with 12 bases in between. CDR3 amino acids: CASRDGGGYEQYF. Here the CDR3 DNA reads TGTGCCAGCAGGGACGGAGGAGGCTACGAGCAGTACTTC.

The gene calls are TRBV5-1 and TRBJ2-7; 12 nucleotides align to TRBD2. The germline CDR1 and CDR2 sequences are SGHRS and YFSETQ. V lost 4 bases to trimming and J lost 0 bases; unmatched junction nucleotides: 11. This CDR3 comprises 18 residues. CDR3 bases: TGCGCCAGCAGCCCGGGACTAGCGGGCCACAACCGCTCCTACGAGCAGTACTTC. It specifies CASSPGLAGHNRSYEQYF.

V is TRBV15 and J is TRBJ1-4; D unresolved. The CDR3 contains 15 residues. V was trimmed by 2 bases and J by 0 bases, leaving 7 bases between them. Per the germline V gene, CDR1 is LNHNV and CDR2 is YYDKDF (reference sequence). The CDR3 DNA reads TGTGCCACCAGCAGACAGCGAGCAACTAATGAAAAACTGTTTTTT. Amino acid sequence: CATSRQRATNEKLFF.

This chain joins TRBV7-2 and TRBJ1-2, with unresolved D. The CDR3 runs to 15 residues. Germline V CDR1 and CDR2: SGHTA, FQGNSA. Trimming removed 1 base from V and 0 bases from J, with 9 bases in between. For the CDR3, the DNA is TGTGCCAGCAGCTTAGGTGGGGTCGCTAACTATGGCTACACCTTC. Its protein is CASSLGGVANYGYTF.

The chain links TRBV5-1 to TRBJ2-7; D possibly corresponds to TRBD1 (6 bases). V lost 0 bases to trimming and J lost 0 bases, with 13 bases between them. Germline V gene data show CDR1 as SGHRS and CDR2 as YFSETQ. CDR3 length equals 16 residues. The CDR3 nucleotides are TGCGCCAGCAGCTTGGTTCGTACAGGGAGCTCCTACGAGCAGTACTTC. This translates into CASSLVRTGSSYEQYF.

The V gene is TRBV9, the J gene TRBJ1-1; TRBD1 matches 7 bases. The length of the CDR3 is 15 residues. Germline-derived CDR1 and CDR2 are SGDLS and YYNGEE. Losses at the gene ends were 4 bases for V and 5 bases for J; bases not matched to a gene: 11. CDR3 in amino acids: CASSPRQGLSTEAFF. The CDR3 DNA reads TGTGCCAGCAGCCCCCGACAGGGACTTTCTACTGAAGCTTTCTTT.

This clone was recorded only once. This sequence joins TRBV7-3 and TRBJ2-2; D gene unclear. Germline-derived CDR1 and CDR2 are SGHTA and FQGTGA. This CDR3 has 11 residues. V was clipped by 6 bases and J by 6 bases, with 5 bases between them. CDR3 DNA sequence: TGTGCCAGCAGTCAGGCCGGGGAGCTGTTTTTT. Amino acid sequence: CASSQAGELFF. Together with reference TRBV7-3 and TRBJ2-2, the CDR3 gives the full variable domain: GAGVSQTPSNKVTEKGKYVELRCDPISGHTALYWYRQSLGQGPEFLIYFQGTGAADDSGLPNDRFFAVRPEGSVSTLKIQRTERGDSAVYLCASSQAGELFFGEGSRLTVL.